In this sample, the clone carrying this TCR beta chain turned up a few times. J lost 4 bases, V lost 4 bases, and 10 bases had no gene match. The CDR3 runs 17 residues. The PCR employed 60 Vbeta primers together with 13 Jbeta primers. TCRdb's copy holds only in-frame clones and misses some; the assay was immunoSEQ multiplex PCR. The sample yields 100,000 to 150,000 clones, 15% to 20% seen once. The sample comes from a study of cytomegalovirus exposure and HLA in healthy donors. This TCR was sampled from a female donor in good health and CMV-seropositive. This sequence joins TRBV6-7 and TRBJ2-1, with 10 bases identical to TRBD2. TRBV6-7 is known as an ORF, though its function is uncertain. Sequences were obtained from PBMCs. CDR3 in DNA: TGTGCCAGCAGTTGTAGACTAGCGGGCCACCCTTACAATGAGCAGTTCTTC. Protein sequence: CASSCRLAGHPYNEQFF.